Shown below are 14 T cell receptor beta chains from a single sample sequenced in a study of blood T cell repertoires in COVID-19. Generated by immunoSEQ multiplex PCR, the TCRdb table keeps only in-frame clones and is missing some. The data show approximately 210,000 clones, about 86% seen once. The sample consisted of PBMCs or T cells enriched from blood (not recorded which). The receptors were sampled from a woman aged 50 to 60 with acute COVID-19.

This clone was recorded a few times. The chain links TRBV6-2 or TRBV6-3 to TRBJ2-1; D perhaps matches TRBD1 (6 bases). Trimming took off 2 bases at V and 4 bases at J, with 12 bases between the two ends. CDR3 size: 15 residues. Germline V gene lookup returns CDR1 MNHEY and CDR2 SVGEGT. CDR3 DNA sequence: TGTGCCAGCAGTTACCTCGGGACACCTTACAATGAGCAGTTCTTC. Encoded protein: CASSYLGTPYNEQFF.

This clone was counted once. This chain uses TRBV10-3 with TRBJ2-7; D remains ambiguous. The CDR3 covers 12 residues. Germline-derived CDR1 and CDR2 are ENHRY and SYGVKD. Trimming cost V 6 bases and J 2 bases, with 8 bases left between them. CDR3 region: CAIRDTAYEQYF. The CDR3 nucleotides read TGTGCCATCAGAGACACGGCCTACGAGCAGTACTTC.

V gene TRBV27 combines with J gene TRBJ2-7, with 7 bases that match TRBD2. Germline assignment: CDR1 MNHEY and CDR2 SMNVEV (reference sequence). CDR3 length: 15 amino acids. After removal of 2 bases from V and 4 bases from J, the junction contained 8 bases not matched to a gene. CDR3 in amino acids: CASSLIVGSGYEQYF. CDR3 bases: TGTGCCAGCAGTTTAATAGTGGGTAGCGGGTACGAGCAGTACTTC.

The chain combines TRBV6-4 with TRBJ1-2, with D possibly TRBD1 on 5 matching bases. The germline V gene has CDR1 MRHNA and CDR2 SNTAGT. With 6 bases removed from V and 4 bases from J, the gap between germline ends came to 18 bases. The CDR3 has 15 residues. In nucleotides, the CDR3 is TGTGCCAGCAGCGCCGGGGGGGGAGTCGGCTATGGCTACACCTTC. Translation: CASSAGGGVGYGYTF.

The chain combines TRBV7-2 with TRBJ1-2; 10 bases are shared with TRBD1. Per the germline V gene, CDR1 is SGHTA and CDR2 is FQGNSA. Unmatched junction bases numbered 10, after V lost 5 bases and J lost 7 bases. The CDR3 is 15 residues long. The CDR3 DNA reads as TGTGCCAGCAGCCCGGAACGACAGGGGGCGGTTGGCTACACCTTC. Amino acid sequence: CASSPERQGAVGYTF.

The V and J genes are TRBV10-2 and TRBJ2-7, with 7 nucleotides matching TRBD1. The CDR3 has 15 residues. The germline CDR1 and CDR2 sequences are WSHSY and SAAADI. Losses at the gene ends were 0 bases for V and 2 bases for J; bases not matched to a gene: 4. The CDR3 region is CASSESSGTAYEQYF. The CDR3, as DNA: TGCGCCAGCAGTGAGTCCTCCGGGACAGCCTACGAGCAGTACTTC.

The table lists this clone with a count of one. The CDR3: CASSDRRQETQYF. CDR3 coding DNA: TGTGCCAGCAGTGACAGGCGACAAGAGACCCAGTACTTC. J is TRBJ2-5 and V is TRBV27; D may be TRBD1 (6 bases). CDR3 length: 13 residues. V was clipped by 5 bases and J by 2 bases, with 9 bases between them. CDR1 and CDR2 from the germline V gene are MNHEY and SMNVEV (reference sequence).

V usage is TRBV27 and J usage is TRBJ2-4; TRBD2 matches at 8 bases. CDR1 MNHEY and CDR2 SMNVEV come from the germline V gene (reference sequence). The trim removed 10 bases at V and 4 bases at J, leaving 9 bases unmatched. CDR3 length equals 14 residues. CDR3 in DNA: TGTGCCACCAAACGATCGGGGGGGAAAAACATTCAGTACTTC. Amino acids: CATKRSGGKNIQYF.

This chain links TRBV7-3 with TRBJ2-7, with a possible D match to TRBD1 (6 bases). The V gene's germline CDR1 is SGHTA and CDR2 FQGTGA. The CDR3 is 13 residues long. The ends were cut back, 5 bases at V and 4 bases at J, with 12 bases in the middle. The CDR3 region has the DNA TGTGCCAGCAGCCCGGGACACCTATACGAGCAGTACTTC. As protein: CASSPGHLYEQYF.

The CDR3 nucleotides are TGTGCCTGGAGTAGGGGGGGTCTTAATGAAAAACTGTTTTTT. Translated, it gives CAWSRGGLNEKLFF. This chain uses TRBV30 with TRBJ1-4; D might be TRBD1 (6 bases). The ends were cut back, 2 bases at V and 4 bases at J, with 11 bases in the middle. CDR1 is GTSNPN and CDR2 is SVGIG in the germline V gene (reference sequence). The CDR3 has 14 residues.

This clone was recorded once. This chain joins TRBV5-1 and TRBJ2-5; the match to TRBD1 covers 8 bases. Germline assignment: CDR1 SGHRS and CDR2 YFSETQ. Trimming cost V 3 bases and J 2 bases; bases outside gene matches: 6. The CDR3 is 15 amino acids. CDR3 coding DNA: TGCGCCAGCAGCTGGCGGACAGGGACACAAGAGACCCAGTACTTC. It encodes CASSWRTGTQETQYF.

The rearrangement links TRBV5-1 to TRBJ1-4; 8 positions agree with TRBD1. The germline V gene encodes CDR1 SGHRS and CDR2 YFSETQ. The CDR3 contains 16 residues. After removal of 3 bases from V and 1 base from J, the junction contained 5 bases not matched to a gene. In DNA form, the CDR3 reads TGCGCCAGCAGCTCCAGGGGGCCAGGAACTAATGAAAAACTGTTTTTT. Protein product: CASSSRGPGTNEKLFF.

This chain links TRBV18 with TRBJ1-4; TRBD1 might be the D (6 bases). Between the trimmed V and J ends, which lost 6 bases and 5 bases, there was a span of 13 bases. Germline V lookup: CDR1 KGHSH, CDR2 LQKENI. The CDR3 is made up of 14 amino acids. Written as DNA, the CDR3 is TGTGCCAGCTCTAACGGACAGTGGAATGAAAAACTGTTTTTT. Protein: CASSNGQWNEKLFF.

V usage is TRBV30 and J usage is TRBJ2-7; D unclear. The CDR3 length is 13 residues. The V gene lost 2 bases and the J gene lost 6 bases, with 14 bases spanning the gap. The germline V gene encodes CDR1 GTSNPN and CDR2 SVGIG (reference sequence). The CDR3 spells CAWSHSLSFEQYF. The CDR3 DNA reads TGTGCCTGGAGTCACAGTCTTTCTTTCGAGCAGTACTTC.